Shown below are 31 T cell receptor beta chains from a single sample sequenced in a study of STAT5B mutations in CD4+ large granular lymphocyte leukemia (dated by TCRdb to the early 2020s). The library was built by means of the immunoSEQ multiplex PCR assay. TCRdb's version of the immuneACCESS table is confined to in-frame rearrangements and falls short of the full clone set. An unresolved V gene accounts for under half of the shortfall where checked; the remainder is of unknown origin. The sample records around 33,000 clones, approximately 69% of which are singletons. In total, the top ten clones hold less than 3% of the sample. Sequenced sample: CD4+ T cells from blood buffy coats. These receptors came from a human donor in good health.

The gene calls are TRBV11-2 and TRBJ1-4; D is unresolved. CDR3 size: 15 residues. Between the trimmed V and J ends, which lost 3 bases and 4 bases, there was a span of 12 bases. Germline lookup yields CDR1 SGHAT and CDR2 FQNNGV. CDR3 region: CASSFGQSLNEKLFF. The CDR3 DNA follows: TGTGCCAGCAGCTTCGGTCAGAGCCTTAATGAAAAACTGTTTTTT.

The chain is built from TRBV5-6 and TRBJ2-7, with D possibly TRBD2 on 5 matching bases. The germline V and J ends were trimmed by 1 base and 4 bases, with 24 bases remaining between them. CDR1 is SGHDT and CDR2 is YYEEEE in the germline V gene. The CDR3 spans 18 residues. CDR3 in DNA: TGTGCCAGCAGCTTGTCAGCCTTAAGCGGATCCTTCTATTACGAGCAGTACTTC. This translates into CASSLSALSGSFYYEQYF.

The chain employs TRBV6-6 and TRBJ1-2, with TRBD1 as a possible D gene (5 bases). The CDR3 has 16 residues. Trimming took 2 bases from V and 2 from J, leaving 15 bases between them. Germline V gene data show CDR1 as MNHNY and CDR2 as SVGAGI (reference sequence). The CDR3 is CASSYPSTAGNYGYTF. The CDR3 region has the DNA TGTGCCAGCAGTTACCCTTCAACGGCAGGGAACTATGGCTACACCTTC.

The V call is TRBV30, the J call TRBJ2-3; 9 bases match TRBD2. CDR1 and CDR2 from the germline V gene are GTSNPN and SVGIG (reference sequence). Trimming cost V 2 bases and J 4 bases; bases outside gene matches: 4. The CDR3 totals 14 residues. The chain's CDR3 is CAWSPGLAPDTQYF. CDR3 nucleotides: TGTGCCTGGAGTCCGGGACTAGCCCCAGATACGCAGTATTTT.

This rearrangement joins TRBV7-2 to TRBJ1-4; no reliable D call. V was shortened by 2 bases and J by 1 base, with 11 bases between the two germline ends. The CDR3 is 16 amino acids. Germline CDR1 and CDR2: SGHTA and FQGNSA. The CDR3 loop is CASSLYRAGTNEKLFF. For the CDR3, the DNA is TGTGCCAGCAGCTTATATCGGGCAGGAACTAATGAAAAACTGTTTTTT.

This sequence joins TRBV28 and TRBJ1-5; TRBD1 agrees at 9 bases. With 5 bases clipped from V and 5 bases from J, the junction kept 7 bases outside the gene matches. The CDR3 totals 15 residues. Germline CDR1 and CDR2: MDHEN and SYDVKM. In DNA form, the CDR3 reads TGTGCCAGCAGTCCTCCGGGACAGGGTTATCAGCCCCAGCATTTT. Amino acid sequence: CASSPPGQGYQPQHF.

The rearrangement uses TRBV27 and TRBJ2-7; D possibly matches TRBD1 or TRBD2 (5 bases each). CDR1 is MNHEY and CDR2 is SMNVEV in the germline V gene (reference sequence). The CDR3 contains 15 residues. Deletions cut 6 bases from V and 1 base from J, with 16 bases between. In nucleotides, the CDR3 is TGTGCCAGCAGCCCAAATGGGGGACGTTCCTACGAGCAGTACTTC. Its protein is CASSPNGGRSYEQYF.

The chain uses TRBV7-2 and TRBJ2-7; TRBD2 might be the D (6 bases). This CDR3 has 13 residues. Germline V gives CDR1 SGHTA, CDR2 FQGNSA. V shed 6 bases and J shed 1 base, with 10 bases lying between them. CDR3 sequence reads: CASRVSGSYEQYF. The DNA of the CDR3 is TGTGCCAGCAGGGTTAGCGGTTCCTACGAGCAGTACTTC.

This clone occurred once. The V gene is TRBV18, the J gene TRBJ2-3, with 15 positions matching TRBD2. The ends lost 9 bases at V and 2 bases at J; junction bases unmatched: 12. The CDR3 is 18 residues long. CDR1 KGHSH and CDR2 LQKENI come from the germline V gene. The CDR3 protein is CASSDLRTSGGATDTQYF. The CDR3 DNA reads as TGTGCCAGTTCCGACTTACGGACTAGCGGGGGGGCCACAGATACGCAGTATTTT. Full variable domain (rest looked up from reference TRBV18 and TRBJ2-3): NAGVMQNPRHLVRRRGQEARLRCSPMKGHSHVYWYRQLPEEGLKFMVYLQKENIIDESGMPKERFSAEFPKEGPSILRIQQVVRGDSAAYFCASSDLRTSGGATDTQYFGPGTRLTVL.

CDR3: CASSPLAGGTEAFF. In nucleotides, the CDR3 is TGCGCCAGCAGCCCCTTGGCCGGGGGGACTGAAGCTTTCTTT. V gene TRBV5-1 combines with J gene TRBJ1-1; possibly TRBD1 for D (5 bases). From germline, CDR1 is SGHRS and CDR2 YFSETQ. The CDR3 runs to 14 residues. Trimming took 4 bases from V and 5 from J, leaving 15 bases between them.

This chain joins TRBV5-1 and TRBJ2-5; D gene unclear. Germline CDR1 is SGHRS and CDR2 is YFSETQ. The CDR3 runs 15 residues. Trimming removed 0 bases from V and 3 bases from J, with 12 bases in between. The CDR3 sequence is CASSLEGGVKETQYF. The CDR3 nucleotides are TGCGCCAGCAGCTTGGAGGGTGGGGTCAAAGAGACCCAGTACTTC. The full variable domain, in which reference TRBV5-1 and TRBJ2-5 provide the parts outside the CDR3, is KAGVTQTPRYLIKTRGQQVTLSCSPISGHRSVSWYQQTPGQGLQFLFEYFSETQRNKGNFPGRFSGRQFSNSRSEMNVSTLELGDSALYLCASSLEGGVKETQYFGPGTRLLVL.

The CDR3 loop reads CASSLDSPLHF. The CDR3 nucleotides are TGTGCCAGCAGTCTGGATTCACCCCTCCACTTT. The rearrangement joins TRBV28 to TRBJ1-6; D call uncertain. Germline-derived CDR1 and CDR2 are MDHEN and SYDVKM. V was trimmed by 5 bases and J by 8 bases, leaving 4 bases between them. The CDR3 is 11 residues long.

As regards this clone: Relative to the germline gene, one junction end is altered; a read error may explain this. The gene calls are TRBV5-4 and TRBJ2-4; maybe TRBD1 (5 bases). The CDR3 sequence is 13 residues long. Germline CDR1 and CDR2: SGHNT and YYREEE (reference sequence). CDR3 amino acids: CASSLAPDSPLDF. CDR3 DNA sequence: TGTGCCAGCAGCTTGGCCCCCGACAGTCCCCTGGACTTC.

The genes are TRBV5-1 and TRBJ2-1, with D unresolved. The CDR3 has 14 amino acids. CDR1 and CDR2 from the germline V gene are SGHRS and YFSETQ. V lost 4 bases to trimming and J lost 6 bases, with 14 bases between them. The CDR3 nucleotides are TGCGCCAGCAGCGCCCGAGAGCCCTCCAATGAGCAGTTCTTC. This sequence encodes CASSAREPSNEQFF.

This clone came up once. The chain couples TRBV19 to TRBJ2-5, with a tentative D call TRBD1 (6 bases). Trimming took 9 bases from V and 5 from J, leaving 13 bases between them. The CDR3 consists of 12 residues. From germline, CDR1 is LNHDA and CDR2 SQIVND (reference sequence). For the CDR3, the DNA is TGTGCCAGCCGACTGAGGGGGGAGACCCAGTACTTC. Protein sequence: CASRLRGETQYF.

In DNA form, the CDR3 reads TGTGCCAGCACGGCCGGGAGGAATGAGCAGTTCTTC. This codes for CASTAGRNEQFF. The gene calls are TRBV7-2 and TRBJ2-1, with TRBD2 matching over 7 bases. CDR1 is SGHTA and CDR2 is FQGNSA in the germline V gene. V lost 7 bases, J lost 7 bases, and 4 bases stayed unmatched. The CDR3 length is 12 residues.

Comment on this clone: A read error may account for a junction end that differs from germline. V gene TRBV30 combines with J gene TRBJ1-4; 9 bases match TRBD1. The CDR3 loop spans 15 amino acids. The germline gives CDR1 GTSNPN, CDR2 SVGIG (reference sequence). The CDR3 DNA reads as TGTGCCTGGAGTGTGGGGAGGACAGGGGCCGAAAAACTGTCTTTT. Translation gives CAWSVGRTGAEKLSF.

CDR3 residues: CASGPGTGRSIYF. CDR3 DNA sequence: TGTGCCAGCGGCCCCGGGACAGGGCGCTCCATATATTTT. This chain joins TRBV28 and TRBJ1-3, with TRBD1 matching 9 bases. V lost 8 bases and J lost 11; bases outside the gene matches: 10. Germline CDR1 is MDHEN and CDR2 is SYDVKM. This CDR3 has 13 amino acids.

The rearrangement links TRBV30 to TRBJ1-6, with unresolved D. This CDR3 has 11 amino acids. Trimming took off 4 bases at V and 7 bases at J, with 5 bases between the two ends. CDR1 GTSNPN and CDR2 SVGIG come from the germline V gene (reference sequence). The CDR3 protein is CAWMGNSPLHF. CDR3 nucleotides: TGTGCCTGGATGGGAAATTCACCCCTCCACTTT.

This clone was seen a single time. This chain links TRBV5-6 with TRBJ1-6; 10 bases fit TRBD1. This CDR3 is built from 17 residues. Losses at the gene ends were 0 bases for V and 10 bases for J; bases not matched to a gene: 10. Germline V CDR1 and CDR2: SGHDT, YYEEEE. CDR3 in DNA: TGTGCCAGCAGCTTGGATGTGGGACAGGGGTCCCGGTCACCCCTCCACTTT. This gives the protein CASSLDVGQGSRSPLHF.

This rearrangement joins TRBV5-6 to TRBJ2-7; D perhaps matches TRBD1 (6 bases). The CDR3 is 15 residues long. Trimming pared 1 base from V and 2 bases from J, leaving 13 bases between. Germline CDR1 reads SGHDT; CDR2 reads YYEEEE. CDR3 nucleotides: TGTGCCAGCAGCTTGCTGGGAGACAGGACCTACGAGCAGTACTTC. This translates into CASSLLGDRTYEQYF.

V and J are TRBV18 and TRBJ2-5; 7 bases map to TRBD1. CDR3 length equals 16 residues. Trimming took 3 bases from V and 2 from J; bases not matched to a gene: 9. CDR1 is KGHSH, CDR2 LQKENI, per germline. As DNA, the CDR3 is TGTGCCAGCTCACCCGAATTGACAGGGCGGCAAGAGACCCAGTACTTC. This translates into CASSPELTGRQETQYF.

V usage is TRBV5-1 and J usage is TRBJ2-5; D call uncertain. Germline assignment: CDR1 SGHRS and CDR2 YFSETQ. CDR3 length: 15 amino acids. V lost 1 base to trimming and J lost 3 bases, with 13 bases between them. The CDR3: CASSLLLTGKETQYF. CDR3 nucleotides: TGCGCCAGCAGCTTGTTACTGACTGGTAAAGAGACCCAGTACTTC.

This clone has only a few counts. V is TRBV18 and J is TRBJ2-7, with TRBD1 as a possible D gene (6 bases). The CDR3 is 14 residues long. V was shortened by 5 bases and J by 6 bases, with 17 bases between the two germline ends. Germline lookup yields CDR1 KGHSH and CDR2 LQKENI. The CDR3, as DNA: TGTGCCAGCTCATACAGGGACACGGGGCCCGAGCAGTACTTC. As protein: CASSYRDTGPEQYF.

The rearrangement uses TRBV7-2 and TRBJ2-7; 9 bases line up with TRBD1. The germline V gene has CDR1 SGHTA and CDR2 FQGNSA. The CDR3 loop spans 14 amino acids. J gave up 1 base and V 3 bases, and 1 base lay outside the gene matches. The CDR3 sequence is CASSFGTGSYEQYF. CDR3 bases: TGTGCCAGCAGCTTCGGGACAGGGTCCTACGAGCAGTACTTC.

This clone appeared once. The gene calls are TRBV7-9 and TRBJ1-5; TRBD1 is a possible D gene (5 bases). V shed 2 bases and J shed 4 bases, with 12 bases lying between them. Germline V gives CDR1 SEHNR, CDR2 FQNEAQ (reference sequence). The CDR3 totals 15 residues. CDR3 coding DNA: TGTGCCAGCAGCTTAAGTGGGGACGGAAATCAGCCCCAGCATTTT. This encodes CASSLSGDGNQPQHF.

The chain links TRBV7-9 to TRBJ1-2; no reliable D call. CDR3 length: 11 residues. Trimming shortened V by 4 bases and J by 4 bases, and 4 bases separated the two germline ends. The V gene's germline CDR1 is SEHNR and CDR2 FQNEAQ (reference sequence). CDR3 nucleotides: TGTGCCAGCAGCTCCACCTATGGCTACACCTTC. Translation: CASSSTYGYTF.

The sample holds a few counts of this clone. This sequence joins TRBV10-3 and TRBJ2-2; 7 bases match TRBD1. The CDR3 runs 13 residues. Germline assignment: CDR1 ENHRY and CDR2 SYGVKD. The junction had 9 bases not matched to a gene; V was cut back by 10 bases and J by 7 bases. CDR3 sequence: CATLTGSGGELFF. DNA of the CDR3: TGTGCCACCTTGACAGGGTCTGGCGGGGAGCTGTTTTTT.

This clone was seen a few times. V is TRBV28 and J is TRBJ2-7, with D hard to call. V lost 5 bases, J lost 6 bases, and 17 bases lay in between. The CDR3 is 14 residues long. Per germline, CDR1 MDHEN and CDR2 SYDVKM. CDR3 sequence: CASSARRAVFEQYF. CDR3 sequence (DNA): TGTGCCAGCAGTGCCCGCCGCGCGGTTTTCGAGCAGTACTTC.

This clone counts as medium-sized. The chain uses TRBV19 and TRBJ1-1, with D tentatively TRBD1 (5 bases). The CDR3 covers 14 residues. Germline CDR1 is LNHDA and CDR2 is SQIVND (reference sequence). V gave up 5 bases and J gave up 4 bases, with 14 bases separating them. The CDR3 DNA reads TGTGCCAGTAGTGACCCGGGACGGTTCACTGAAGCTTTCTTT. This translates into CASSDPGRFTEAFF.

The chain uses TRBV5-1 and TRBJ2-3, with D perhaps assigned TRBD1 or TRBD2 (5 bases each). The CDR3 loop spans 14 amino acids. The V gene lost 4 bases and the J gene lost 3 bases, with 12 bases spanning the gap. Germline V lookup: CDR1 SGHRS, CDR2 YFSETQ. CDR3 sequence: CASSEGMSTDTQYF. The CDR3 coding sequence is TGCGCCAGCAGCGAGGGGATGTCGACAGATACGCAGTATTTT.